Listed below are T cell receptor beta chains from one sample, sequenced in a study of spatial heterogeneity in lung cancer. TCRdb processed the 5' RACE reads anew with MiXCR; each CDR3 protein has one entry. The table has 50,000 to 60,000 distinct CDR3 sequences, roughly 7.4% seen once. This specimen was PBMCs, taken at follow-up. The receptors originated from a female donor with early-stage non-small cell lung cancer. The CDR3 runs from the conserved cysteine through the conserved F or W. The D gene is left open where the match is weak. The size field is filled for only some rows; it gives once, few, many or a size class.

j_gene,abundance,v_gene,d_gene,CDR3aa,CDR3nt
TRBJ1-1,many,TRBV7-9,TRBD1,CASSRYTPGGGGEAFF,TGTGCCAGCAGCCGATACACCCCAGGGGGCGGGGGTGAAGCTTTCTTT
TRBJ1-5,many,TRBV6-5,TRBD1,CASSPGTGYHNQPQHF,TGTGCCAGCAGCCCAGGGACAGGCTACCACAATCAGCCCCAGCATTTT
TRBJ1-2,few,TRBV5-1,NA,CASSLAPGTGYGYTF,TGCGCCAGCAGCTTGGCCCCAGGGACTGGCTATGGCTACACCTTC
TRBJ1-1,many,TRBV28,NA,CASRPNRASRTEAFF,TGTGCCAGCAGGCCTAACCGGGCCTCGAGAACTGAAGCTTTCTTT
TRBJ1-2,NA,TRBV29-1,TRBD1,CSVVGQESYGYGYTF,TGCAGCGTCGTCGGACAGGAGAGTTACGGCTATGGCTACACCTTC
TRBJ1-5,NA,TRBV7-8,NA,CASSLGMRAPRGNQPQHF,TGTGCCAGCAGCTTAGGAATGCGTGCCCCAAGGGGCAATCAGCCCCAGCATTTT
TRBJ1-3,many,TRBV3-1,NA,CASSQEGRRNTIYF,TGTGCCAGCAGCCAAGAGGGCAGAAGAAACACCATATATTTT
TRBJ2-1,many,TRBV5-1,TRBD1,CASSAGQGAYNEQFF,TGCGCCAGCAGCGCGGGACAGGGGGCTTACAATGAGCAGTTCTTC
TRBJ2-3,many,TRBV7-2,TRBD1,CASSPQGARTDTQYF,TGTGCCAGCAGCCCGCAGGGGGCACGCACAGATACGCAGTATTTT
TRBJ2-7,NA,TRBV18,TRBD1,CASSPGQDWYEQYF,TGTGCCAGCTCACCAGGACAGGATTGGTACGAGCAGTACTTC
TRBJ2-7,few,TRBV2,NA,CASSPGIYLSYEQYF,TGTGCCAGCAGCCCGGGGATTTACCTATCCTACGAGCAGTACTTC
TRBJ2-1,many,TRBV3-1,TRBD1,CASSQGDSDYNEQFF,TGTGCCAGCAGCCAAGGGGACAGCGATTACAATGAGCAGTTCTTC
TRBJ1-3,few,TRBV6-1,TRBD1,CASNNFPPGQLF,TGTGCCAGCAACAACTTCCCTCCGGGACAGCTATTT
TRBJ2-3,NA,TRBV20-1,TRBD2,CSAYHGGTDTQYF,TGCAGTGCTTACCACGGGGGGACAGATACGCAGTATTTT
TRBJ1-1,few,TRBV12-3/TRBV12-4,NA,CASSFPGRGTEAFF,TGTGCCAGCAGTTTTCCAGGAAGGGGCACTGAAGCTTTCTTT
TRBJ1-2,many,TRBV3-1,TRBD1,CASSQGQGYYGYTF,TGTGCCAGCAGCCAAGGACAGGGCTACTATGGCTACACCTTC
TRBJ1-1,NA,TRBV7-9,NA,CASSLDIGATYTEAFF,TGTGCCAGCAGCTTAGACATTGGGGCGACCTACACTGAAGCTTTCTTT
TRBJ2-2,many,TRBV29-1,NA,CSVEGGQGTTGELFF,TGCAGCGTTGAAGGGGGGCAGGGTACCACCGGGGAGCTGTTTTTT
TRBJ2-3,many,TRBV6-1,NA,CASSDQGLGTDTQYF,TGTGCCAGCAGTGATCAAGGACTCGGCACAGATACGCAGTATTTT
TRBJ1-2,few,TRBV9,NA,CASSVAPITGTMYGYTF,TGTGCCAGCAGCGTAGCCCCGATAACGGGAACCATGTATGGCTACACCTTC
TRBJ1-4,NA,TRBV15,NA,CATRGVANEKLFF,TGTGCCACCCGGGGGGTAGCTAATGAAAAACTGTTTTTT
TRBJ1-4,many,TRBV4-1,NA,CASSQEKTGTANEKLFF,TGCGCCAGCAGCCAAGAAAAAACCGGGACGGCCAATGAAAAACTGTTTTTT
TRBJ2-1,many,TRBV20-1,NA,CSASERNEQFF,TGCAGTGCAAGCGAACGAAATGAGCAGTTCTTC
TRBJ2-5,few,TRBV28,NA,CASRHLQETQYF,TGTGCCAGCAGACACTTACAAGAGACCCAGTACTTC
TRBJ1-4,NA,TRBV12-3/TRBV12-4,NA,CASTPRGDEKLFF,TGTGCCAGCACCCCGAGGGGGGATGAAAAACTGTTTTTT
TRBJ1-1,few,TRBV7-2,NA,CASSVGPLQMNTEAFF,TGTGCCAGCAGCGTAGGGCCCCTCCAGATGAACACTGAAGCTTTCTTT
TRBJ2-5,few,TRBV5-1,TRBD1,CASSRGQAEGQETQYF,TGCGCCAGCAGCCGGGGACAGGCGGAGGGGCAAGAGACCCAGTACTTC
TRBJ2-3,many,TRBV10-3,TRBD2,CAISGGGQSGFFPDTQYF,TGTGCCATCAGTGGGGGGGGTCAGTCTGGTTTTTTCCCAGATACGCAGTATTTT
TRBJ2-1,many,TRBV27,TRBD2,CASSPPREGRGEQFF,TGTGCCAGCAGTCCACCTAGGGAGGGGCGGGGTGAGCAGTTCTTC
TRBJ2-7,NA,TRBV5-1,NA,CASSLGEVSYEQYF,TGCGCCAGCAGCTTAGGAGAGGTGAGCTACGAGCAGTACTTC
TRBJ2-7,many,TRBV20-1,NA,CSVPSVIGSYEQYF,TGCAGTGTCCCCTCGGTAATTGGGTCCTACGAGCAGTACTTC
TRBJ1-5,many,TRBV12-3/TRBV12-4,NA,CASSPAGGQPQHF,TGTGCCAGCAGCCCAGCTGGAGGTCAGCCCCAGCATTTT
TRBJ1-2,few,TRBV20-1,TRBD1,CSAFNRGHRGRTDNYGYTF,TGCAGTGCTTTCAACCGCGGACACAGGGGGCGAACTGATAACTATGGCTACACCTTC
TRBJ2-7,few,TRBV20-1,NA,CSAPFRYEQYF,TGCAGTGCGCCCTTTAGGTACGAGCAGTACTTC
TRBJ2-3,NA,TRBV2,TRBD2,CASSGTSPTDTQYF,TGTGCCAGCAGTGGGACTAGCCCCACAGATACGCAGTATTTT
TRBJ1-1,few,TRBV18,NA,CASSPQGDSVSMNTEAFF,TGTGCCAGCTCACCACAAGGAGACAGCGTAAGCATGAACACTGAAGCTTTCTTT
TRBJ2-1,NA,TRBV7-3,NA,CASSFNNNEQFF,TGTGCCAGCAGCTTTAACAACAATGAGCAGTTCTTC
TRBJ2-3,few,TRBV3-1,TRBD2,CASSPSGPSTDTQYF,TGTGCCAGCAGCCCTAGCGGGCCTAGCACAGATACGCAGTATTTT
TRBJ1-1,many,TRBV7-9,NA,CASIELGVGTEAFF,TGTGCCAGCATCGAACTGGGTGTCGGCACTGAAGCTTTCTTT
TRBJ2-2,many,TRBV3-1,NA,CASSLSGEGELFF,TGTGCCAGCAGCCTATCGGGCGAGGGGGAGCTGTTTTTT
TRBJ1-1,many,TRBV7-3,TRBD1,CASSLTGAEAFF,TGTGCCAGCAGCCTTACAGGGGCTGAAGCTTTCTTT
TRBJ2-1,NA,TRBV7-9,NA,CASSFGHNYNEQFF,TGTGCCAGCAGCTTCGGACATAACTACAATGAGCAGTTCTTC
TRBJ1-1,few,TRBV11-2,NA,CASSRSGRPRMNTEAFF,TGTGCCAGCAGCCGCTCCGGAAGGCCGCGGATGAACACTGAAGCTTTCTTT
TRBJ1-1,many,TRBV20-1,NA,CSADGLKDDEAFF,TGCAGTGCAGATGGCCTGAAGGATGATGAAGCTTTCTTT
TRBJ2-7,many,TRBV7-2,TRBD2,CASSSTGLASYEQYF,TGTGCCAGCAGCTCAACGGGACTAGCGAGTTACGAGCAGTACTTC
TRBJ1-2,NA,TRBV10-3,NA,CAISEPSTRSPANYGYTF,TGTGCCATCAGTGAGCCCTCGACCCGATCCCCCGCTAACTATGGCTACACCTTC
TRBJ1-3,NA,TRBV6-5,NA,CASSLHVGNTIYF,TGTGCCAGCAGTCTCCATGTTGGAAACACCATATATTTT
TRBJ2-5,NA,TRBV7-7,NA,CASSIRQGGETQYF,TGTGCCAGCAGCATCAGACAGGGAGGGGAGACCCAGTACTTC
TRBJ1-1,many,TRBV2,NA,CASSVVTGAFF,TGTGCCAGCAGTGTCGTAACCGGCGCTTTCTTT
TRBJ1-4,NA,TRBV6-5,NA,CASRTGPGNEKLFF,TGTGCCAGCAGAACAGGGCCGGGTAATGAAAAACTGTTTTTT
TRBJ1-2,many,TRBV2,NA,CASSGTAYGYTF,TGTGCCAGCAGTGGGACAGCCTATGGCTACACCTTC
TRBJ2-1,many,TRBV7-9,NA,CASSLASVSYNEQFF,TGTGCCAGCAGCTTAGCTAGCGTCTCCTACAATGAGCAGTTCTTC
TRBJ2-1,many,TRBV24-1,TRBD2,CATSDPLSGGALNEQFF,TGTGCCACCAGTGACCCCCTAAGCGGGGGGGCTCTCAATGAGCAGTTCTTC
TRBJ2-4,many,TRBV5-1,TRBD1,CASSTRTGEDIQYF,TGCGCCAGCAGCACCCGGACAGGGGAGGACATTCAGTACTTC
TRBJ1-1,few,TRBV3-1,NA,CASSPPSRGTTEAFF,TGTGCCAGCAGCCCACCTAGTAGGGGGACCACTGAAGCTTTCTTT